The rows below give T cell receptor beta chains drawn from one sample of a study of T cell responses to AZD1222 COVID-19 vaccine. Profiling relied on immunoSEQ multiplex PCR, and the TCRdb table lists in-frame clones only, not all of them. Of over 150,000 clones in the sample, just over 85% were seen once. The starting material was peripheral blood, obtained on day 0 of AZD1222 vaccination. The receptors shown here come from an adult in good health. CDR3s leave out the opening cysteine and the closing phenylalanine or tryptophan. The order of the fields is J gene, CDR3 length, clone size, V gene, CDR3 protein. Not every row has a clone size; where given, it reads once, few, many or a size class.

TRBJ2-7 | 13 | . | TRBV6-5 | ASRLTGTVTSEQY
TRBJ1-1 | 12 | . | TRBV9 | ASSFRPGDTEAF
TRBJ2-5 | 12 | once | TRBV14 | ASSQVRYQETQY
TRBJ1-1 | 11 | . | TRBV5-1 | ASSVGPGTEAF
TRBJ2-7 | 14 | . | TRBV7-6 | ASSLRETGTHYEQY
TRBJ2-3 | 9 | . | TRBV6-5 | ASSYRNTQY
TRBJ1-1 | 11 | few | TRBV6-5 | ASSSQGYTEAF
TRBJ2-7 | 9 | . | TRBV25-1 | ASSESGEQY
TRBJ1-2 | 11 | . | TRBV28 | ASSFERDYGYT
TRBJ1-1 | 10 | . | TRBV3-1/TRBV3-2 | ASSQQSTEAF
TRBJ1-4 | 12 | . | TRBV10-3 | AISGTATNEKLF
TRBJ2-7 | 12 | . | TRBV7-8 | ASSPREVYYEQY
TRBJ1-2 | 11 | once | TRBV6-5 | ASSSGGDYGYT
TRBJ1-5 | 11 | . | TRBV7-2 | ASSFNSNQPQH
TRBJ1-2 | 12 | . | TRBV6-6 | ASSYSGQGYGYT
TRBJ1-2 | 13 | . | TRBV4-3 | ASSQAFDRGYGYT
TRBJ2-7 | 13 | . | TRBV9 | ASSPTGTGDSEQY
TRBJ1-5 | 12 | . | TRBV28 | ASSLQVGNQPQH
TRBJ1-4 | 12 | . | TRBV5-6 | ASSLSTGEEKLF
TRBJ1-6 | 12 | . | TRBV29-1 | SVRTGFGNSPLH
TRBJ2-7 | 14 | . | TRBV6-2/TRBV6-3 | ASSSVLAGVLYEQY
TRBJ1-1 | 12 | . | TRBV6-4 | ASSESPGNTEAF
TRBJ1-2 | 12 | . | TRBV5-1 | ASSAQGQDYGYT
TRBJ2-1 | 10 | . | TRBV28 | ASQNRGNEQF
TRBJ2-5 | 14 | . | TRBV14 | ASSPLAAGREETQY
TRBJ2-4 | 15 | . | TRBV10-1 | ASSERGTGRSKNIQY
TRBJ2-7 | 12 | . | TRBV5-6 | ASSLGQGAYEQY
TRBJ1-1 | 9 | . | TRBV28 | ASRLALQAF
TRBJ1-2 | 12 | . | TRBV5-6 | ASSHGATNYGYT
TRBJ2-2 | 12 | . | TRBV3-1/TRBV3-2 | ASGTGGGSGELF
TRBJ2-5 | 12 | . | TRBV19 | ATGGGVGGETQY
TRBJ1-3 | 12 | . | TRBV10-3 | ASRAGDSGNTIY
TRBJ2-3 | 12 | . | TRBV19 | ASSRRTSTDTQY
TRBJ2-2 | 11 | . | TRBV9 | ASSPAGTGELF
TRBJ2-2 | 12 | . | TRBV10-1 | ASSRGSNTGELF
TRBJ2-7 | 13 | . | TRBV14 | ASSLLRTGGYEQY
TRBJ2-3 | 14 | . | TRBV4-3 | ASSQGTSGVTDTQY
TRBJ1-1 | 12 | . | TRBV27 | ASSLSPWGTEAF
TRBJ2-2 | 14 | once | TRBV18 | ASSPTSGTNTGELF
TRBJ2-7 | 13 | . | TRBV6-5 | ASRTTGGVSYEQY
TRBJ1-5 | 12 | . | TRBV11-2 | ASSFGTSNQPQH
TRBJ1-6 | 13 | . | TRBV5-1 | ASSLGQGPGSPLH
TRBJ1-4 | 17 | . | TRBV6-6 | ASSSFPGTGEVANEKLF
TRBJ2-2 | 12 | . | TRBV24-1 | ASREQGNTGELF
TRBJ2-2 | 13 | . | TRBV10-2 | ASSAGGPTTGELF